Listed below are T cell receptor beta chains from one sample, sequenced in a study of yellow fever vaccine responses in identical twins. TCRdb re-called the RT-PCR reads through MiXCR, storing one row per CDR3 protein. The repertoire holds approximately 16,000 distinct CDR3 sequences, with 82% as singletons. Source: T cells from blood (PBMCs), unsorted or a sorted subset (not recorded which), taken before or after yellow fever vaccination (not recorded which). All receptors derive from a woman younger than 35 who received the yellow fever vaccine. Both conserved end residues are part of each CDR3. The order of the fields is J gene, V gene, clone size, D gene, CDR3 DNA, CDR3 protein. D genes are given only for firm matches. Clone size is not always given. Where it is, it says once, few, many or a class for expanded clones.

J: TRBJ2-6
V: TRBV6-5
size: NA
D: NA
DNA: TGTGCCAGCAGTTACTCCGGCAGGAGACCCTCTGGGGCCAACGTCCTGACTTTC
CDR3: CASSYSGRRPSGANVLTF

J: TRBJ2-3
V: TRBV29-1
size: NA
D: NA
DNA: TGCAGCGTTGAGGGCCAAACGGGAGCAGATACGCAGTATTTT
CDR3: CSVEGQTGADTQYF

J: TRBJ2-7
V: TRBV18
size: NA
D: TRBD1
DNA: TGTGCCAGCTCACCTCAGGACAGGACCTCCCCCTACGAGCAGTACTTC
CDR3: CASSPQDRTSPYEQYF

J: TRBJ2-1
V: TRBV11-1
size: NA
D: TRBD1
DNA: TGTGCCAGCAGCGCCATGGACAGGGTCTACAATGAGCAGTTCTTC
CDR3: CASSAMDRVYNEQFF

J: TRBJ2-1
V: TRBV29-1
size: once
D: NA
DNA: TGCAGCGTTCTACCGGAATACAATGAGCAGTTCTTC
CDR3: CSVLPEYNEQFF

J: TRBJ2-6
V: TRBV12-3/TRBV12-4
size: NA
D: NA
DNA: TGTGCCAGCAGTTTAGTTAGGGGGGTTAGCCCTGGGGCCAACGTCCTGACTTTC
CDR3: CASSLVRGVSPGANVLTF

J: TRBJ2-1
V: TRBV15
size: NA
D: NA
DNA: TGTGCCACCAGCAGACGGGACGGGTACAATGAGCAGTTCTTC
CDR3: CATSRRDGYNEQFF

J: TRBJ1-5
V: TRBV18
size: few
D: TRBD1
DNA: TGTGCCAGCTCACCCTTTAACAGGGGGGACAATCAGCCCCAGCATTTT
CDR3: CASSPFNRGDNQPQHF

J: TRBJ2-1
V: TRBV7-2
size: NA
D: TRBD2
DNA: TGTGCCAGCGGCAGCGGGGGGGCGGGGAATGAGCAGTTCTTC
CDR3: CASGSGGAGNEQFF

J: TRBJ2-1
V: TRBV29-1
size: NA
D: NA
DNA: TGCAGCTCACTGCCCGGGAGCAATGAGCAGTTCTTC
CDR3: CSSLPGSNEQFF

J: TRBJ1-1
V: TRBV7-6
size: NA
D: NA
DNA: TGTGCTAGCAGCTCCGAGCTGAACACCGAAGCTTTCTTT
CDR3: CASSSELNTEAFF

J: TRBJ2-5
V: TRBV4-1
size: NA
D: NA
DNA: TGCGCCAGCAGCCAAGACCCGGACTTCCAAGAGACCCAGTACTTC
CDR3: CASSQDPDFQETQYF

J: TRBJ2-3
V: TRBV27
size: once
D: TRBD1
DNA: TGTGCCAGCAGTGAATTACAGGGGGCGGGAGATACGCAGTATTTT
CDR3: CASSELQGAGDTQYF

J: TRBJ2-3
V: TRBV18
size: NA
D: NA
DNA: TGTGCCAGCTCACCACCGCCCGGACCCCAGGCAGATACGCAGTATTTT
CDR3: CASSPPPGPQADTQYF

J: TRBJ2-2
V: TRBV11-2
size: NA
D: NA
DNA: TGTGCCAGCAGCTTAACTGGGACCGGGGAGCTGTTTTTT
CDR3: CASSLTGTGELFF

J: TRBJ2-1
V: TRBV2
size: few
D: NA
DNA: TGTGCCAGCAGTGACTGGGCTTCAAACAACAATGAGCAGTTCTTC
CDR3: CASSDWASNNNEQFF

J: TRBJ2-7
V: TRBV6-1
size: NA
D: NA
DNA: TGTGCCAGCAGTGAAGCGCCGGGACGAACCTACGAGCAGTACTTC
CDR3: CASSEAPGRTYEQYF

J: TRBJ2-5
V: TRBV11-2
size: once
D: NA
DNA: TGTGCCAGCAGCTCGGAGACAGTGTACCAAGAGACCCAGTACTTC
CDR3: CASSSETVYQETQYF

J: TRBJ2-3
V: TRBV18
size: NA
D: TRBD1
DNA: TGTGCCAGCTCACCACTGGTGACAGGGGAGTATTTT
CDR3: CASSPLVTGEYF

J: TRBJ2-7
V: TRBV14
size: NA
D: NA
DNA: TGTGCCAGCAGCCCTAATTACTACGAGCAGTACTTC
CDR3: CASSPNYYEQYF

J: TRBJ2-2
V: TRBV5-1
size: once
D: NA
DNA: TGCGCCAGCAGGAGAACCCTTAGCACCGGGGAGCTGTTTTTT
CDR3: CASRRTLSTGELFF

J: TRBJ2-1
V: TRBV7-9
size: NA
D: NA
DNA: TGTGCCAGCAGCCCGCGACAGGACACCGTCTCCTACAATGAGCAGTTCTTC
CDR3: CASSPRQDTVSYNEQFF

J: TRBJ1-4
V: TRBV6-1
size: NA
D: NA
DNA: TGTGCCAGCCTCCCCCGCGGGGCAACTAATGAAAAACTGTTTTTT
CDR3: CASLPRGATNEKLFF

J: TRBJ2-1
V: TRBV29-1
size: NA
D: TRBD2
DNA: TGCAGCGTTGACCTGACTAGCGGGTACTACAATGAGCAGTTCTTC
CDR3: CSVDLTSGYYNEQFF

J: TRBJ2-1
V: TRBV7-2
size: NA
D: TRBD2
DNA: TGTGCCAGCAGCTTAGCGCTAAGGAGACTAGCGGGAGCAAACTCCTACAATGAGCAGTTCTTC
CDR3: CASSLALRRLAGANSYNEQFF

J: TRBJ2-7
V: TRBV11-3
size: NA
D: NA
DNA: TGTGCCAGCAGCTCCGACCTCCCGACAGGAGCCTACGAGCAGTACTTC
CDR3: CASSSDLPTGAYEQYF

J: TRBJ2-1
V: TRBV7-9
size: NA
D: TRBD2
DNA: TGTGCCAGCAGCCAGAAAGGGACTAGCGACTACAATGAGCAGTTCTTC
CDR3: CASSQKGTSDYNEQFF

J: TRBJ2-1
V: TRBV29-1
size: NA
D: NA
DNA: TGCAGCGTTGGGACCCGAGTTGGTAATGAGCAGTTCTTC
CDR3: CSVGTRVGNEQFF

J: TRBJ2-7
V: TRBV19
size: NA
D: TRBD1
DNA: TGTGCCAGCCGGGACAGGGGAACATCCTACGAGCAGTACTTC
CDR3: CASRDRGTSYEQYF

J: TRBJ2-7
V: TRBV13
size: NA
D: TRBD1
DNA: TGTGCCAGCAGAAAAAGGGACAGGGGGCATCGGGAGCAGTACTTC
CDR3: CASRKRDRGHREQYF

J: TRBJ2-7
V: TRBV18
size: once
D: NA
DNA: TGTGCCAGCTCACCCTCGGGGACCCTTGAGCAGTACTTC
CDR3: CASSPSGTLEQYF

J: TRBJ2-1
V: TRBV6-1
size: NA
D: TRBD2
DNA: TGTGCCAGCAGTCCTACTAGCGGGGGGGCCTATGAGCAGTTCTTC
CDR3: CASSPTSGGAYEQFF

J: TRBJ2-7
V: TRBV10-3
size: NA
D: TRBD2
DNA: TGTGCCATCAGTGAGTCTGCTAGCGGGGGTAGCTCCTACGAGCAGTACTTC
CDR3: CAISESASGGSSYEQYF

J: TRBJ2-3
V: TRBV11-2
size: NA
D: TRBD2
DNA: TGTGCCAGCAGCTCCCAGGGACTAGGTCGCACAGATACGCAGTATTTT
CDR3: CASSSQGLGRTDTQYF

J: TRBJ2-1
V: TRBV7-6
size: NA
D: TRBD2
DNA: TGTGCCAGCAGCTTAGGACAAGCGGGGGGCTCCTACAATGAGCAGTTCTTC
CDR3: CASSLGQAGGSYNEQFF

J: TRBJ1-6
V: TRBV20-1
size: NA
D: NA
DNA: TGCAGTGCTAGCAGACCCCAGAGAGCTTCACCCCTCCACTTT
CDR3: CSASRPQRASPLHF

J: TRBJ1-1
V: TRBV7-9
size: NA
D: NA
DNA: TGTGCCAGCAGCTTAGCCCTTGGACTGCCCACCACTGAAGCTTTCTTT
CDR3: CASSLALGLPTTEAFF

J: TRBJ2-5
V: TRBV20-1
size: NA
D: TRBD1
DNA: TGCAGTGCCCCGGGACAGGGCATAGAGACCCAGTACTTC
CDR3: CSAPGQGIETQYF

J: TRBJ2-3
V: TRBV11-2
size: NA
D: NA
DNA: TGTGCCAGCAGCTTTGGGTCCACAGATACGCAGTATTTT
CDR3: CASSFGSTDTQYF

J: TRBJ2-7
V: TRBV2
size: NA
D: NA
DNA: TGTGCCAGCAGTGAAGAGGCACAGATGGACTACGAGCAGTACTTC
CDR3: CASSEEAQMDYEQYF

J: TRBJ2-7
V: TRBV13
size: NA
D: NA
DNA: TGTGCCAGCATCCCAGGGACCTACGAGCAGTACTTC
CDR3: CASIPGTYEQYF

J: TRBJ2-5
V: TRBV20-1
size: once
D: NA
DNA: TGCAGTGCTAGTGATCCCCCGGCCCAGTACTTC
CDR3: CSASDPPAQYF

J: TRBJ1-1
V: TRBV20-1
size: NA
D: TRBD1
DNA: TGCAGTGCTAGGGGGACAGGGAGAGTGCGGGCTTTCTTT
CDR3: CSARGTGRVRAFF

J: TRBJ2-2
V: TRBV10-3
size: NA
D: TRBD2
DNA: TGTGCCATCAGCACTAGCGGCGCAACCGGGGAGCTGTTTTTT
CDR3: CAISTSGATGELFF

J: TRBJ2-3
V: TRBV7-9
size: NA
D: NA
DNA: TGTGCCAGCAGCTTAGCGGAGACAGCCGACACAGATACGCAGTATTTT
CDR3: CASSLAETADTDTQYF

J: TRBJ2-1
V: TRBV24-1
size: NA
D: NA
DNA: TGTGCCACAGTAAACAGGGATTGCGGGTTCTTC
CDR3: CATVNRDCGFF

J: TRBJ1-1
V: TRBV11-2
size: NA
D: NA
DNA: TGTGCCAGCAGCTTAGGACCACGCGCTTTCTTT
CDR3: CASSLGPRAFF

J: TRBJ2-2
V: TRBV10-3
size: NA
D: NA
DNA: TGTGCCATCAGTGACGCAGGGGTGAACACCGGGGAGCTGTTTTTT
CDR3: CAISDAGVNTGELFF

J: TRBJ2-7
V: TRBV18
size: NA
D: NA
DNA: TGTGCCAGCTCCGATGGTAGCGGTTACTACGAGCAGTACTTC
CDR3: CASSDGSGYYEQYF

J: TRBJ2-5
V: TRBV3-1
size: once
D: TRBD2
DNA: TGTGCCAGCAGCCTGGCTAGCGGGGGAATGGAGACCCAGTACTTC
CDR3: CASSLASGGMETQYF

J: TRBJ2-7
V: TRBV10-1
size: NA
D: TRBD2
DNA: TGCGCCAGCAGGGGACTAGCGGGACTCTACGAGCAGTACTTC
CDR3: CASRGLAGLYEQYF

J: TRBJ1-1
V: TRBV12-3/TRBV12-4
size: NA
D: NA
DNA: TGTGCCAGCACCTCAGTCCGAGGGGGAGCTTTCTTT
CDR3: CASTSVRGGAFF

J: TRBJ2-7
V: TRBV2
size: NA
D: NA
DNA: TGTGCCAGCAGTCCCCCATCGGGAGAGGGCTACGAGCAGTACTTC
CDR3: CASSPPSGEGYEQYF

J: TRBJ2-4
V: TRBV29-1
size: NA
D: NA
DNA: TGCAGCGTTGGTTTGGCTGGCATTCAGTACTTC
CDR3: CSVGLAGIQYF

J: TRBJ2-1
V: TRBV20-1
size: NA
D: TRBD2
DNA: TGCAGTGCTTACGAAGCGGGAGGGAACTACAATGAGCAGTTCTTC
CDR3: CSAYEAGGNYNEQFF